This T cell receptor (beta chain) appears in the sequencing data of a study of shared clonotypes between healthy human individuals. Study information: The donor pool was made up of two women and three men aged 18 to 49. Study-wide points: Collection of samples was limited to blood; tissue repertoires likely differ. Donor clonotype sharing was expected to depend on sequencing depth.

Points on this clone: Its target is not known.

Ten immunoSEQ deep assay plates served to sequence unsorted PBMC DNA. Profiling relied on immunoSEQ multiplex PCR, and the TCRdb table lists in-frame clones only, not all of them. The sample yields fewer than 700,000 clones, roughly four fifths seen once. The CDR3 loop spans 14 amino acids. CDR1 and CDR2 (germline): GTSNPN, SVGIG (reference sequence). The V end was cut by 0 bases, the J end by 4 bases, with 12 bases between. Sample: PBMCs. This clonotype was sampled from a woman aged 40 to 50 in good health. Some clones in this sample may be carry-over from other donors' samples. The chain carries TRBV30 and TRBJ1-2; D gene unclear. CDR3 region: CAWSVGSDLYGYTF. The DNA of the CDR3 is TGTGCCTGGAGTGTCGGCTCGGACCTCTATGGCTACACCTTC.